The sequence of this T cell receptor beta chain was determined in a study of blood T cell repertoires in COVID-19. The overall study: T cells, B-cell-depleted T cells, or PBMCs supplied cDNA or gDNA.

As originally analysed: Amplification of reference gene primers was used by the study to estimate nucleated cell counts. The data were produced by immunoSEQ multiplex PCR, yet TCRdb's version contains in-frame clones alone and is incomplete. V, J and clone size reflect that table, while D and trimming were determined from the DNA. The sample holds roughly 260,000 clones, roughly 90% seen once. This sequence originates from a woman between 45 and 60 years old who had recovered from COVID-19. What was sequenced was peripheral blood.

The CDR3 protein is CASSPHVGAGGGVNEQFF. The CDR3, as DNA: TGTGCCAGCAGCCCACATGTCGGAGCGGGAGGGGGGGTGAATGAGCAGTTCTTC. V gene TRBV6-2 or TRBV6-3 combines with J gene TRBJ2-1, with 10 bases fitting TRBD2. The length of the CDR3 is 18 residues. Germline V gives CDR1 MNHEY, CDR2 SVGEGT. The trim removed 6 bases at V and 7 bases at J, leaving 18 bases unmatched.